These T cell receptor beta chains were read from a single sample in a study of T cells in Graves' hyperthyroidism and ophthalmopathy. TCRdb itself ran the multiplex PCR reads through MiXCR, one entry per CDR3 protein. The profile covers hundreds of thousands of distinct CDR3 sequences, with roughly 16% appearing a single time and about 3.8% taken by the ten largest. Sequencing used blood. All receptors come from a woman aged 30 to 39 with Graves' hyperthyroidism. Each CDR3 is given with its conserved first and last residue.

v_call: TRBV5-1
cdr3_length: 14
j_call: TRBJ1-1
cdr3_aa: CASSLAGQNTEAFF

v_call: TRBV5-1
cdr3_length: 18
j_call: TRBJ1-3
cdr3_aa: CASSLVIQGGSSGNTIYF

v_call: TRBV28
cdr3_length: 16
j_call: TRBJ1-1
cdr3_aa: CASSLPTDRWNTEAFF

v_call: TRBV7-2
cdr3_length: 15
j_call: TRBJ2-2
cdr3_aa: CASSLRPLDTGELFF

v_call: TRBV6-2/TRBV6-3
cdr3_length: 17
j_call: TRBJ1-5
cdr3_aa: CASSYSRTGPSNQPQHF

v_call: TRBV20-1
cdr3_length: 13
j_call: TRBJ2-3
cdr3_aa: CSAVSRVTDTQYF

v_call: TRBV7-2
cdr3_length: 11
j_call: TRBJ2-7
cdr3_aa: CASSDHYEQYF

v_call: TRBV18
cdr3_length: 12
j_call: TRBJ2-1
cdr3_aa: CASSPNPYEQFF

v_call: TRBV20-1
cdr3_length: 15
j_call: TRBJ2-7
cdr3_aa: CSARDLRGNSYEQYF

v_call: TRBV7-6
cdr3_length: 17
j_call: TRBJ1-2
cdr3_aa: CASSGGTGGRKRYGYTF

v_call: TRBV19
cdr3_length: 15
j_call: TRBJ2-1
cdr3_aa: CASSSPWGGYNEQFF

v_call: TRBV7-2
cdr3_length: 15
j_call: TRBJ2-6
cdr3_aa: CASIPGGTGANVLTF

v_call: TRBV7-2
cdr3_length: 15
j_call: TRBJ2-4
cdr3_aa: CASSLERATKNIQYF

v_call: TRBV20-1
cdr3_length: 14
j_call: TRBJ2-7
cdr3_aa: CSARGVVTDYEQYF

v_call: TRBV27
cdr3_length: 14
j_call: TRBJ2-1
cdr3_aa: CATMGTSGRNEQFF

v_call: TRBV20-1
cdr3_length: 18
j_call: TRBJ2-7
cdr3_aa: CSARGLAGLGRRPYEQYF

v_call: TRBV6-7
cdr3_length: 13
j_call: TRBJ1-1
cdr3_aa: CASSIPLNTEAFF

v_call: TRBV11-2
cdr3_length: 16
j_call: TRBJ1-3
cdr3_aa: CASSSLRGASGNTIYF

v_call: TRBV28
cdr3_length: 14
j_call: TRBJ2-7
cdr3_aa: CASSGTGTAYEQYF

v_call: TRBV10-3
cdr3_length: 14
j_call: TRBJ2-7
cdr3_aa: CAISDGGSRHEQYF

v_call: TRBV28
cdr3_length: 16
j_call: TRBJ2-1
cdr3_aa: CASSLIAGATRNEQFF

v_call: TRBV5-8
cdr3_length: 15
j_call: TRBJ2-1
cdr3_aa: CASSLGDKSYNEQFF

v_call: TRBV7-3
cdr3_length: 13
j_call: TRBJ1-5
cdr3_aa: CASSLNQDQPQHF

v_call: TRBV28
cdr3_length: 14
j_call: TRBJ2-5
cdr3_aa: CASSLPPPRETQYF

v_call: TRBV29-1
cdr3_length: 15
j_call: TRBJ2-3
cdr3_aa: CSVEAGDVTPDTQYF

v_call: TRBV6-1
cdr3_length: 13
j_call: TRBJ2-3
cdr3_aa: CASSPWVTDTQYF